The sequence of this T cell receptor (beta chain) was determined in a study of T cell repertoires in cytomegalovirus infection. Turning to the study itself: In public TCR beta signatures, there were indications of both CMV infection and matching HLA type. Notes on the study in general: Carriers of CMV and the relevant HLA type were discriminated by public TCR beta frequency.

CDR1 and CDR2 from the germline V gene are SGHAT and FQDESV (reference sequence). With 5 bases removed from V and 8 bases from J, the gap between germline ends came to 13 bases. This CDR3 has 13 amino acids. A single record per CDR3 protein comes from TCRdb applying MiXCR to the reads. Counted here are approximately 910,000 distinct CDR3 sequences, approximately 31% occurring once; the ten biggest clones make up roughly 12%. This clonotype was counted ten times or more. Its antigen is not known. The receptor was derived from a human donor in good health (CMV status not recorded). Some clones in this sample may be carry-over from other donors' samples. The chain links TRBV11-1 to TRBJ1-5; possibly TRBD1 for D (5 bases). The sequencing here drew on cultured CD8+ T cells from PBMCs, taken from culture after CMV antigen stimulation. CDR3 sequence reads: CASSQDRSKPQHF. DNA for the CDR3: TGTGCCAGCAGCCAAGACAGATCCAAGCCCCAGCATTTT.